The TCR beta chain under discussion was sequenced for a study of graft-versus-host responses after intestinal transplantation (dated by TCRdb to the early 2020s). Regarding the complete study: Recipients received multivisceral, liver-intestinal, or isolated intestinal transplants. To identify alloreactive clones, pre-transplant mixed lymphocyte reaction products were sequenced and compared with unstimulated pre-transplant donor and recipient T cells. All recipients received anti-thymocyte globulin induction followed by maintenance tacrolimus and steroids for around 3 years. A cohort of about 26 intestinal transplant recipients, including one retransplant, was enrolled, and 3 patients lacking pretransplant specimens were excluded. Donor T cell macrochimerism was defined as a peak of at least 4% donor T cells among recipient peripheral blood mononuclear cells. Graft-versus-host and host-versus-graft alloreactive T cell clones were tracked in the graft, circulation and bone marrow after intestinal transplantation using bulk TCR-beta CDR3 sequencing. Samples from three later patients were sequenced in-house on an Illumina MiSeq with MiXCR processing rather than by the commercial service. General study outcomes and caveats: Conclusions were limited by the relatively low number and heterogeneity of intestinal transplant patients. Early after transplant, peak levels of circulating GvH clones were associated with declines in HvG clones. GvH clones turned up in recipient bone marrow, with some appearing earlier in ileal mucosa or blood, a pattern consistent with an intestinal mucosal origin. High GvH to HvG T cell clonal ratios were observed in the allografts of patients with donor T cell macrochimerism.

The library was produced with the immunoSEQ multiplex PCR assay. For most patients, genomic DNA was isolated using the Qiagen DNeasy Blood and Tissue Kit and was shipped frozen to Adaptive Biotechnologies for TCR sequencing. Adaptive Biotechnologies carried out high-throughput TCR-beta CDR3 sequencing of genomic DNA for most patients. The original methods were these. TCR sequencing data for 15 to 20 patients were retrieved from Adaptive's ImmunoSEQ software; three other patients were processed with MiXCR and VDJtools. CD4 versus CD8 sorting errors were corrected by removing sequences found in both subsets at a frequency ratio below 5:1. CDR3 nucleotide sequences shared by donor and recipient were removed because the origin of these sequences could not be assigned. To be classed as alloreactive, a clone needed at least 2-fold expansion over unstimulated cells and a minimum CFSE-low frequency of 0.002% (template counts) or 0.001% (read counts). Clones detected in sequenced pre-transplant spleen, lymph node, or MLR CFSE-low populations of the donor or recipient were defined as mappable. Cumulative frequency of alloreactive clones was calculated as a percentage of all sequences weighted by copy number. Not all clones reach the TCRdb copy of this immuneACCESS table, which keeps in-frame sequences only. Checked studies attribute under half of the gap to unresolved V genes and leave the rest unexplained. The DNA was the basis for D and trimming; V, J and clone size are from that table. The sample has tens of thousands of clones on record, 80% to 95% of them singletons. The ten top clones hold roughly 6% of the sample.

Measured from the cysteine to the phenylalanine, the CDR3 is 11 residues long. Only CDR3 DNA remains: 33 bases, in frame from the first base. The trim is 2 bases for V and 4 bases for J, with a gap of 2 bases between the germline ends. The germline V gene encodes CDR1 SGHAT and CDR2 FQNNGV. The sample's time point label is to be understood as: cells obtained before transplantation from donor or recipient. CD3+CD4+ and CD3+CD8+ populations were FACS-sorted from unstimulated pre-transplant donor and recipient cells taken from spleen or lymph nodes. Worth noting for this clone: The antigen it recognizes is unknown. Base qualities were left out, and no much larger clone turns up one base away.

Specimen: unstimulated CD8+ T cells sorted from spleen or lymph node cells, collected before intestinal transplant. The clonotype was recovered from a human donor who received an intestinal transplant. The V and J segments used are TRBV11-2 and TRBJ1-2, with the D gene not clear enough to name. The CDR3 has the sequence CASSLSYGYTF. The DNA is TGTGCCAGCAGCTTAAGCTATGGCTACACCTTC.